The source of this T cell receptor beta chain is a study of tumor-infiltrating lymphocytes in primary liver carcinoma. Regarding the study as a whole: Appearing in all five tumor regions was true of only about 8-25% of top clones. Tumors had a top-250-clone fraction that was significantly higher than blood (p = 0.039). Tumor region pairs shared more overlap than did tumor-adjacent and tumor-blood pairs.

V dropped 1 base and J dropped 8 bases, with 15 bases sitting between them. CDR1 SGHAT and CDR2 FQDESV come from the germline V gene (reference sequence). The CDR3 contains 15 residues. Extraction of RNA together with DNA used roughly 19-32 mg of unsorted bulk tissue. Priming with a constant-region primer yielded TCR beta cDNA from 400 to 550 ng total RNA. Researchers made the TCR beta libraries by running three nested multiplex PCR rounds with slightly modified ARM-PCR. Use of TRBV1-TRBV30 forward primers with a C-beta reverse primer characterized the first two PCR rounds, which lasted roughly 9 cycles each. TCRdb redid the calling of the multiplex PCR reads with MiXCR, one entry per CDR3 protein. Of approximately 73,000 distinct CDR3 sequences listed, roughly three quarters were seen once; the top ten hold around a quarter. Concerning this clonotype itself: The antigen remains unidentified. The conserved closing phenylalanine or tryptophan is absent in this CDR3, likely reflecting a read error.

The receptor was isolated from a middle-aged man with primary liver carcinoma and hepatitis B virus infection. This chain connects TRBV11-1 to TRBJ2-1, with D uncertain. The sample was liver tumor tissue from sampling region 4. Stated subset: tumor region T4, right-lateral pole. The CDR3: CASSLGIAQYHEQFS. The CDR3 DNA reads TGTGCCAGCAGCTTAGGTATAGCCCAATACCATGAGCAGTTCTCC.